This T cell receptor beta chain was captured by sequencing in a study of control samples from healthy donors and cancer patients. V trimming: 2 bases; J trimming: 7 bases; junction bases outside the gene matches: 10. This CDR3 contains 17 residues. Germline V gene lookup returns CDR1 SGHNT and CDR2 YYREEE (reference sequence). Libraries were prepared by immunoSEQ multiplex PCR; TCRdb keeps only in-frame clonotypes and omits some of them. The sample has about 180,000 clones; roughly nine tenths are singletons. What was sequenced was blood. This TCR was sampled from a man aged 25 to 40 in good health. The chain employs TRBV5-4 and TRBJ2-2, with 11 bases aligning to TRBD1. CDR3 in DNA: TGTGCCAGCAGCTTACATCGGACAGGGGGCTTGAGCGGGGAGCTGTTTTTT. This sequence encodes CASSLHRTGGLSGELFF. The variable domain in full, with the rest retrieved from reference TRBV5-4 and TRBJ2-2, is ETGVTQSPTHLIKTRGQQVTLRCSSQSGHNTVSWYQQALGQGPQFIFQYYREEENGRGNFPPRFSGLQFPNYSSELNVNALELDDSALYLCASSLHRTGGLSGELFFGEGSRLTVL.